This is a list of T cell receptor beta chains from one sample in a study of blood T cell repertoires in COVID-19. TCRdb keeps only in-frame clones here, not all; method: immunoSEQ multiplex PCR. The data contain about 260,000 clones, approximately 85% of them singletons. The sequenced material came from peripheral blood. The receptors derive from a human donor in a cohort sampled during active COVID-19. CDR3s include the opening cysteine and the closing phenylalanine or tryptophan. A D gene is named only where the DNA matches it firmly. Expanded clones are given a class, and other clones once, few, many or no size at all.

clone_size	v_call	j_call	cdr3_length	d_call	cdr3_nt	cdr3_aa
-	TRBV9	TRBJ1-4	16	TRBD1	TGTGCCAGCAGCGCACGAACCGGGACAGGGTACGAAAAACTGTTTTTT	CASSARTGTGYEKLFF
-	TRBV5-1	TRBJ2-7	15	TRBD1	TGCGCCAGCAGCCGCACAGGGGGCGAGGCCAACGAGCAGTACTTC	CASSRTGGEANEQYF
-	TRBV6-6	TRBJ1-4	13	TRBD1	TGTGCCAGCAGACAGGGGAGCAATGAAAAACTGTTTTTT	CASRQGSNEKLFF
-	TRBV19	TRBJ1-5	18	-	TGTGCCAGTAGTTTAGGGCCCGCGACAGGCCCGAGGGGACAGCCCCAGCATTTT	CASSLGPATGPRGQPQHF
few	TRBV7-8	TRBJ2-1	14	-	TGTGCCAGCAGCTTTGGAATCACTATCAATGAGCAGTTCTTC	CASSFGITINEQFF
-	TRBV27	TRBJ1-1	15	TRBD1	TGTGCCAGCACCCCCCGAGGACAGGGGAACACTGAAGCTTTCTTT	CASTPRGQGNTEAFF
once	TRBV4-3	TRBJ2-2	16	-	TGCGCCAGCAGCCGGAACGGACTTACAAACACCGGGGAGCTGTTTTTT	CASSRNGLTNTGELFF
-	TRBV12-3/TRBV12-4	TRBJ1-2	12	-	TGTGCCAGCAGCTCTGACAGAGATGGCTACACCTTC	CASSSDRDGYTF
-	TRBV19	TRBJ2-5	14	-	TGTGCCAGTAGTATTACCGGGGTTCGGGAGACCCAGTACTTC	CASSITGVRETQYF
-	TRBV15	TRBJ2-7	16	TRBD2	TGTGCCACCAGTTCCAAAATAGGACTAGTTACCTACGAGCAGTACTTC	CATSSKIGLVTYEQYF
-	TRBV3-1/TRBV3-2	TRBJ1-6	17	TRBD1	TGTGCCAGCAGCCAAGAGTTTGGGACAGGGATCAATTCACCCCTCCACTTT	CASSQEFGTGINSPLHF
-	TRBV12-5	TRBJ2-3	13	-	TGTGCTAGTGGTTTGCTTATGCGCGATACGCAGTATTTT	CASGLLMRDTQYF
-	TRBV7-9	TRBJ2-7	13	TRBD1	TGTGCCAGCTCACCGGGACAGGTGTACGAGCAGTACTTC	CASSPGQVYEQYF
-	TRBV5-4	TRBJ2-7	16	TRBD2	TGTGCCAGCAGCTCACTCCAGACTAGCGGAGGGGGCGAGCAGTACTTC	CASSSLQTSGGGEQYF
-	TRBV19	TRBJ2-3	17	-	TGTGCCAGTAAAGAAAGTACGGGATGGCGGGTCACAGATACGCAGTATTTT	CASKESTGWRVTDTQYF
-	TRBV5-5	TRBJ1-2	13	-	TGTGCCAGCAGCTTGGCGGGGAGCAGTGGCTACACCTTC	CASSLAGSSGYTF
-	TRBV2	TRBJ1-1	13	-	TGTGCCAGCAGTCAGGTTACAGGGATCGAAGCTTTCTTT	CASSQVTGIEAFF
-	TRBV28	TRBJ1-2	14	-	TGTGCCAGCAGATCCATCGACAGTGTCTATGGCTACACCTTC	CASRSIDSVYGYTF
once	TRBV18	TRBJ2-6	18	TRBD1	TGTGCCAGCTCACCGTCGGGACAGGGGGCTGGTGGGGCCAACGTCCTGACTTTC	CASSPSGQGAGGANVLTF
-	TRBV18	TRBJ2-7	12	-	TGTGCCAGCTCACCCACGGGCTACGAGCAGTACTTC	CASSPTGYEQYF
-	TRBV5-1	TRBJ2-5	15	TRBD2	TGCGCCAGCAGCTTGGAAAGGCCTAGCGGTGAGACCCAGTACTTC	CASSLERPSGETQYF
-	TRBV5-1	TRBJ2-7	15	TRBD2	TGCGCCAGCAGCATACTAGCGGGAAGCTCCTACGAGCAGTACTTC	CASSILAGSSYEQYF
-	TRBV27	TRBJ2-3	18	TRBD2	TGTGCCAGCAGTTTAGGACTAGCGGGAGGACCTAGCACAGATACGCAGTATTTT	CASSLGLAGGPSTDTQYF
-	TRBV7-2	TRBJ1-5	16	TRBD1	TGTGCCAGCAGCTTAGCAGGGGGCCGCATCAATCAGCCCCAGCATTTT	CASSLAGGRINQPQHF
few	TRBV29-1	TRBJ2-1	15	-	TGCAGCGTTGATTTGGGACTTGGTTCCTACAATGAGCAGTTCTTC	CSVDLGLGSYNEQFF
once	TRBV10-3	TRBJ2-7	14	-	TGTGCCATCAGTGACTCTAGGAGCTCCTACGAGCAGTACTTC	CAISDSRSSYEQYF
-	TRBV19	TRBJ2-1	15	TRBD2	TGTGCCAGTAGTATACTAGCGGGGATTTACAATGAGCAGTTCTTC	CASSILAGIYNEQFF
-	TRBV18	TRBJ2-3	15	TRBD2	TGTGCCAGCTCACCGACTAGCGCTTTCACAGATACGCAGTATTTT	CASSPTSAFTDTQYF
-	TRBV5-1	TRBJ2-5	15	TRBD2	TGCGCCAGCAGGACTAGCGGGGGGGAACAAGAGACCCAGTACTTC	CASRTSGGEQETQYF
-	TRBV15	TRBJ2-1	14	TRBD1	TGTGCCACCAGCACCTGGACAGGGGGCAATGAGCAGTTCTTC	CATSTWTGGNEQFF
-	TRBV19	TRBJ1-1	12	-	TGTGCCAGTAGTGTTCTAAACGCTGAAGCTTTCTTT	CASSVLNAEAFF
-	TRBV3-1/TRBV3-2	TRBJ2-2	13	-	TGTGCCAGCAGCCAACGAGTCACCGGGGAGCTGTTTTTT	CASSQRVTGELFF
-	TRBV25-1	TRBJ2-1	14	-	TGTGCCAGCAGTGGATACACTAGTCTCGCTGAGCAGTTCTTC	CASSGYTSLAEQFF
-	TRBV9	TRBJ2-3	15	TRBD2	TGTGCCAGCAGCGGAGGGACTAGCCCCTCAGATACGCAGTATTTT	CASSGGTSPSDTQYF
-	TRBV3-1/TRBV3-2	TRBJ1-5	14	TRBD1	TGTGCCAGCAGCCCCTCAGGGGGGTATCAGCCCCAGCATTTT	CASSPSGGYQPQHF
-	TRBV19	TRBJ2-3	14	-	TGTGCCAGTAGACAGGGTGTCTTCACAGATACGCAGTATTTT	CASRQGVFTDTQYF
once	TRBV7-2	TRBJ2-7	14	-	TGTGCCAGCAGCGAACTCCCGGGTCCCTACGAGCAGTACTTC	CASSELPGPYEQYF
few	TRBV2	TRBJ1-2	11	-	TGTGCCAACCAGGGTAAACAAGGCTACACCTTC	CANQGKQGYTF
-	TRBV3-1/TRBV3-2	TRBJ1-2	17	-	TGTGCCAGCAGCCAGGCCATCATCTTGACAGACCGATCAGGCTACACCTTC	CASSQAIILTDRSGYTF
-	TRBV24-1	TRBJ2-1	11	TRBD2	TGTGCCATCGGGAGGGACAATGAGCAGTTCTTC	CAIGRDNEQFF
-	TRBV4-1	TRBJ2-7	15	-	TGCGCCAGCAGCCAATCGCTAACCTTCCCCTACGAGCAGTACTTC	CASSQSLTFPYEQYF
-	TRBV20-1	TRBJ2-1	14	-	TGCAGTGCTAGTCTCGGGAGCTCCTACAATGAGCAGTTCTTC	CSASLGSSYNEQFF
-	TRBV15	TRBJ2-2	16	-	TGTGCCACCAGCAGAGATTACGGGGGGAACACCGGGGAGCTGTTTTTT	CATSRDYGGNTGELFF
-	TRBV3-1/TRBV3-2	TRBJ1-2	16	TRBD1	TGTGCCAGCAGCCAAGATCCAGGGGGGTACAACTATGGCTACACCTTC	CASSQDPGGYNYGYTF
once	TRBV7-9	TRBJ2-5	15	-	TGTGCCAGCAGCTTAGCTAGCGGTACAAAAGAGACCCAGTACTTC	CASSLASGTKETQYF
-	TRBV11-2	TRBJ1-3	16	-	TGTGCCAGCAGCCCAGGGTGGGAATTTTCTGGAAACACCATATATTTT	CASSPGWEFSGNTIYF
-	TRBV18	TRBJ1-3	20	TRBD1	TGTGCCAGCTCACCACTCCCACCGGGGGACAGTTCTTTCTCTGGAAACACCATATATTTT	CASSPLPPGDSSFSGNTIYF
-	TRBV6-5	TRBJ1-5	12	TRBD1	TGTGCCACCGGGACAGCCTACCAGCCCCAGCATTTT	CATGTAYQPQHF
few	TRBV7-3	TRBJ2-7	13	-	TGTGCCAGCAGCCCAGGGCCCGGATACGAGCAGTACTTC	CASSPGPGYEQYF
-	TRBV18	TRBJ1-2	13	-	TGTGCCAGCTCACCTCCGATGAGGTATGGCTACACCTTC	CASSPPMRYGYTF
-	TRBV15	TRBJ2-1	14	TRBD1	TGTGCCACCAGCCGGTTACAGGGGGCTCGTGAGCAGTTCTTC	CATSRLQGAREQFF
-	TRBV9	TRBJ2-6	17	-	TGTGCCAGCAGCGTAAGGGGGGGCGCGGCTGGGGCCAACGTCCTGACTTTC	CASSVRGGAAGANVLTF
-	TRBV30	TRBJ1-4	13	TRBD1	TGTGCCTGGACTGAGGACAGGGGCGGAAAACTGTTTTTT	CAWTEDRGGKLFF
-	TRBV19	TRBJ2-2	14	-	TGTGCCAGTAATTGGGGCAGTAACCCCGGGGAGCTGTTTTTT	CASNWGSNPGELFF
-	TRBV9	TRBJ2-1	12	-	TGTGCCAGCAGCCCTAGTGTAGGCGAGCAGTTCTTC	CASSPSVGEQFF